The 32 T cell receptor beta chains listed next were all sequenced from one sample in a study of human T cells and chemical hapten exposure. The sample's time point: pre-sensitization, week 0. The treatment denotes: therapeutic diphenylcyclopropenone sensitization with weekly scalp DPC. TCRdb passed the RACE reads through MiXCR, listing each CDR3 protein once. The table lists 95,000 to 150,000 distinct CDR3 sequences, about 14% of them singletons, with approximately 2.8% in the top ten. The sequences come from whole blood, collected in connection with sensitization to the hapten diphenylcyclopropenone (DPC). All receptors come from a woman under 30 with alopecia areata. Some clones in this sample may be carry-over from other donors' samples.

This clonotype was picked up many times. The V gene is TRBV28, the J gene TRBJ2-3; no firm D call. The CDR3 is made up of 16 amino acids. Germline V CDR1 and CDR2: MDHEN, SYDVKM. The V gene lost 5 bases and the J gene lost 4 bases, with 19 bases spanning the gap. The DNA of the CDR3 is TGTGCCAGCAGTCTACTCGTAGCAGGTGTCGCAGATACGCAGTATTTT. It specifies CASSLLVAGVADTQYF.

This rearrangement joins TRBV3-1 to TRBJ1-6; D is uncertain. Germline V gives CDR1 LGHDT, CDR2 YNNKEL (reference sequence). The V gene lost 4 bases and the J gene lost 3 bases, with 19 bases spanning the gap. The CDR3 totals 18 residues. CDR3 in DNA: TGTGCCAGCAGCCTTTTTCCCGGAACCACCGGCTATAATTCACCCCTCCACTTT. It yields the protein CASSLFPGTTGYNSPLHF.

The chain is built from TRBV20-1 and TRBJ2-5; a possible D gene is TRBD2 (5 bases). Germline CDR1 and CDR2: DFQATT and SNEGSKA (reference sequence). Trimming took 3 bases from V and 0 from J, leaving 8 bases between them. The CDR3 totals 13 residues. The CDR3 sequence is CSASWRYQETQYF. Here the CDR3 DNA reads TGCAGTGCTAGTTGGAGGTACCAAGAGACCCAGTACTTC.

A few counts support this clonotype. CDR3 nucleotides: TGTGCCAGCAGCTTAGCCCCCCTAGGGTCTACCTACGAGCAGTACTTC. Translating it yields CASSLAPLGSTYEQYF. The chain combines TRBV11-2 with TRBJ2-7, with D unresolved. Germline-derived CDR1 and CDR2 are SGHAT and FQNNGV. CDR3 size: 16 residues. The ends were cut back, 1 base at V and 2 bases at J, with 15 bases in the middle.

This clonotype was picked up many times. The CDR3 protein is CASRLGQGGEQYF. The DNA of the CDR3 is TGTGCCAGCAGGCTAGGACAGGGAGGCGAGCAGTACTTC. V and J are TRBV2 and TRBJ2-7, with TRBD1 identical over 8 bases. Trimming at V came to 6 bases and at J to 6 bases, leaving 7 bases not matched to a gene. The CDR3 has 13 amino acids. Per germline, CDR1 SNHLY and CDR2 FYNNEI.

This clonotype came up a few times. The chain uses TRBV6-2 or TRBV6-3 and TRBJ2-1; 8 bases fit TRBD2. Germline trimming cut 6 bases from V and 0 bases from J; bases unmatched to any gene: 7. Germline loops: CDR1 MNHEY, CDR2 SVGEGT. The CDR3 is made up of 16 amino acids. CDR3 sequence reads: CASSSFGGASYNEQFF. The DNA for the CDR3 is TGTGCCAGCAGCTCCTTCGGGGGGGCCTCCTACAATGAGCAGTTCTTC.

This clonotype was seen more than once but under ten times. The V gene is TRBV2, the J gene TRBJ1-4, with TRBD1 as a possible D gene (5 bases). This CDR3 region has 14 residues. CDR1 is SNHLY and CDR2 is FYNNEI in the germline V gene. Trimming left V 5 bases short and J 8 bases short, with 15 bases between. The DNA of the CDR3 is TGTGCCAGCAGTACCGACAGCATTTACGAAAAACTGTTTTTT. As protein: CASSTDSIYEKLFF.

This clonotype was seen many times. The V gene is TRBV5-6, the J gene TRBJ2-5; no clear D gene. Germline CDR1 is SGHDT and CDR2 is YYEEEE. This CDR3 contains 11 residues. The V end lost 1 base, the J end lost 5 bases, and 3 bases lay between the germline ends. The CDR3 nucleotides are TGTGCCAGCAGCTTGATGGAGACCCAGTACTTC. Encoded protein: CASSLMETQYF. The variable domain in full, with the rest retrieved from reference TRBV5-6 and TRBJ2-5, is DAGVTQSPTHLIKTRGQQVTLRCSPKSGHDTVSWYQQALGQGPQFIFQYYEEEERQRGNFPDRFSGHQFPNYSSELNVNALLLGDSALYLCASSLMETQYFGPGTRLLVL.

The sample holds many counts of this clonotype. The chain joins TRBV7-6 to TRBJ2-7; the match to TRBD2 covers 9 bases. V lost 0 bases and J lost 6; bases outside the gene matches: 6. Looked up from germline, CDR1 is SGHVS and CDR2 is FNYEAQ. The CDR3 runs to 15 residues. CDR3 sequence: CASSLASGGVFEQYF. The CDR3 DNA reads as TGTGCCAGCAGCTTAGCTAGCGGGGGTGTGTTCGAGCAGTACTTC. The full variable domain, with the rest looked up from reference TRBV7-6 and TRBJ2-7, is GAGVSQSPRYKVTKRGQDVALRCDPISGHVSLYWYRQALGQGPEFLTYFNYEAQQDKSGLPNDRFSAERPEGSISTLTIQRTEQRDSAMYRCASSLASGGVFEQYFGPGTRLTVT.

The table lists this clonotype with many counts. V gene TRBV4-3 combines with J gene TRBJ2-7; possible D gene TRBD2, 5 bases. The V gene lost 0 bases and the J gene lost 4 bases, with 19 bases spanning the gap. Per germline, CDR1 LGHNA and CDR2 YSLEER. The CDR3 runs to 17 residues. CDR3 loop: CASSQDYEDGGRYEQYF. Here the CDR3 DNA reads TGCGCCAGCAGCCAAGATTACGAGGATGGAGGCAGATACGAGCAGTACTTC.

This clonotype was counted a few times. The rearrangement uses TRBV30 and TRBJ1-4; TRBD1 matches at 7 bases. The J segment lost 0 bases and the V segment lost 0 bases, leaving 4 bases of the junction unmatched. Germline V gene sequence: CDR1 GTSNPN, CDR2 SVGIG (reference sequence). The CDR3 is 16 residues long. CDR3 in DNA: TGTGCCTGGAGTGTAAGGGACAGAGCAACTAATGAAAAACTGTTTTTT. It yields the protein CAWSVRDRATNEKLFF.

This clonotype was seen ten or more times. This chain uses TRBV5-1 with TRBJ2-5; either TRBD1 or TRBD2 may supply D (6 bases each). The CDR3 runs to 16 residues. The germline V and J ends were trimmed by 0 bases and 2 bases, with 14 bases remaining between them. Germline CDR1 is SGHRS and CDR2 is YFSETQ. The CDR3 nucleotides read TGCGCCAGCAGCTTGGTGTGGGGGGCGCAACAAGAGACCCAGTACTTC. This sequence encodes CASSLVWGAQQETQYF.

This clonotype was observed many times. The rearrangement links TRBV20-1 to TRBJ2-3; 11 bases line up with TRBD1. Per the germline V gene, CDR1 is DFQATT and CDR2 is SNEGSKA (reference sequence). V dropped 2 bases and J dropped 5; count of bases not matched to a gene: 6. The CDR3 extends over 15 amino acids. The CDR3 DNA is TGCAGTGCTAGAATCTGGACAGGGGGCAAAGATACGCAGTATTTT. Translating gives CSARIWTGGKDTQYF.

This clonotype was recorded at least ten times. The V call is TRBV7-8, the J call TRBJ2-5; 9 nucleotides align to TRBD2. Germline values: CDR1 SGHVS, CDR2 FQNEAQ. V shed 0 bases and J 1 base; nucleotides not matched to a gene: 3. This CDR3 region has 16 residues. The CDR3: CASSLALAGTQETQYF. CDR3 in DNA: TGTGCCAGCAGCTTAGCTCTAGCGGGGACCCAAGAGACCCAGTACTTC.

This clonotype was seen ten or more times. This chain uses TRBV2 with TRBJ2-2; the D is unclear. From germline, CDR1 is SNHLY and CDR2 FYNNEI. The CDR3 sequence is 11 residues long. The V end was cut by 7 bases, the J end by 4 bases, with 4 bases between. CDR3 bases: TGTGCCAGCACCATCACCGGGGAGCTGTTTTTT. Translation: CASTITGELFF.

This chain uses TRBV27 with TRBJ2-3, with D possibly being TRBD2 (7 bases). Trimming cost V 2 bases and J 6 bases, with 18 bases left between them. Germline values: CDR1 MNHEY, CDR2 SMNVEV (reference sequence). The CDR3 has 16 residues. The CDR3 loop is CASSLILLGGPDTQYF. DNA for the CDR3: TGTGCCAGCAGTTTAATCCTTTTGGGGGGGCCTGATACGCAGTATTTT.

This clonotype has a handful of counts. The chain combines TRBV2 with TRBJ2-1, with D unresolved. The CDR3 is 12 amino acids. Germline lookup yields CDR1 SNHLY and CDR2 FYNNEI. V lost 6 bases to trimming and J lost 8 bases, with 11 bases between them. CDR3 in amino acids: CASSKARHEQFF. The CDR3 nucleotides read TGTGCCAGCAGCAAGGCCAGACATGAGCAGTTCTTC.

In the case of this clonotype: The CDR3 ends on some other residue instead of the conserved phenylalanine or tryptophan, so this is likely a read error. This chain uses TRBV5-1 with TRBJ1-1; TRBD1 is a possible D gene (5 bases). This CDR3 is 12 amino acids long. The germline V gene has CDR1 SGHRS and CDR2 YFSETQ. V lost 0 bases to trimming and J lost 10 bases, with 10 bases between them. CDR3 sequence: CASSLAGHGAFL. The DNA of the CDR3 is TGCGCCAGCAGCTTGGCGGGGCATGGAGCTTTCCTT.

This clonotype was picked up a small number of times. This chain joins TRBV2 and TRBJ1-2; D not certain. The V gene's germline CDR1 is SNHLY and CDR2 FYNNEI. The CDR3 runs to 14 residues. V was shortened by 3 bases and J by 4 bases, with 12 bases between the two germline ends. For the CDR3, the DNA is TGTGCCAGCAGTGAGAAGGCCCTAGCCTATGGCTACACCTTC. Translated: CASSEKALAYGYTF.

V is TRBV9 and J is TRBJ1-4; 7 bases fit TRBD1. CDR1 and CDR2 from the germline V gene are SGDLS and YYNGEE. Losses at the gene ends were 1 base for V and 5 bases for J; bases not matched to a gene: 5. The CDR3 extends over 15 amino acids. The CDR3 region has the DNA TGTGCCAGCAGCGTAACGGGGGGACAGAATGAAAAACTGTTTTTT. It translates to CASSVTGGQNEKLFF.

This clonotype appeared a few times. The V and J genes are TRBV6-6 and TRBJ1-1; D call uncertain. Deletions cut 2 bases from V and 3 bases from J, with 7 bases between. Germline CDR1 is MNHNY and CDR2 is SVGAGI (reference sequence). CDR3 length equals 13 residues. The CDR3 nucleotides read TGTGCCAGCAGTTACGAAACTTACACTGAAGCTTTCTTT. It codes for CASSYETYTEAFF.

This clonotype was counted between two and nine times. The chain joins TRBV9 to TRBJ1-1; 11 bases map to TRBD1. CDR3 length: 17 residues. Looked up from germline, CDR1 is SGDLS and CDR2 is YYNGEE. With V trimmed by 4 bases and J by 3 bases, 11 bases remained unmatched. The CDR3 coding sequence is TGTGCCAGCAGCCCCACGGACAGGGGGCCTCAGTACACTGAAGCTTTCTTT. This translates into CASSPTDRGPQYTEAFF.

The chain's CDR3 is CASSQGPSRSYEQYF. DNA for the CDR3: TGTGCCAGCAGCCAAGGGCCTAGCAGATCTTACGAGCAGTACTTC. V usage is TRBV3-1 and J usage is TRBJ2-7; weak D call: TRBD2 (5 bases). Germline CDR1 and CDR2: LGHDT and YNNKEL (reference sequence). This CDR3 region has 15 residues. The V end was cut by 1 base, the J end by 4 bases, with 14 bases between.

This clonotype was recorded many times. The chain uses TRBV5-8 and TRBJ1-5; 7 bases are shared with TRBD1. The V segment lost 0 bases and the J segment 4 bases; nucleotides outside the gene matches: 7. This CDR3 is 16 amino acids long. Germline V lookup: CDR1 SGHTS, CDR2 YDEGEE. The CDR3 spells CASSLEEGAGNQPQHF. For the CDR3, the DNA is TGTGCCAGCAGCTTGGAAGAGGGGGCAGGAAATCAGCCCCAGCATTTT.

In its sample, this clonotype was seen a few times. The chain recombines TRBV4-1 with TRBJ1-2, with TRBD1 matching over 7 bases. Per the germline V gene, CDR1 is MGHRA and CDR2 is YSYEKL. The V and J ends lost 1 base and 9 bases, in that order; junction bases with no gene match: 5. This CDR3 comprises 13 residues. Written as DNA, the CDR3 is TGCGCCAGCAGCCAAGTAACGGACAGGAGCTACACCTTC. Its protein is CASSQVTDRSYTF.

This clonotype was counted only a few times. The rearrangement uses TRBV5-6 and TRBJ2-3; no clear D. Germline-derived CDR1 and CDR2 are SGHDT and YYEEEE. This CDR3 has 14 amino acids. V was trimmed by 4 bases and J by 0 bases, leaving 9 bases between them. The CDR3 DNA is TGTGCCAGCAGCGAACGGCCTAGCACAGATACGCAGTATTTT. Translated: CASSERPSTDTQYF.

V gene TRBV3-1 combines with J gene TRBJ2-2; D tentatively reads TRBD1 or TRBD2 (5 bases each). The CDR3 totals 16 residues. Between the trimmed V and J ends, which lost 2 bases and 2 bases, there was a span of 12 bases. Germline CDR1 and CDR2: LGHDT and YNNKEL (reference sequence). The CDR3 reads CASSQIRGLNTGELFF. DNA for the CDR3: TGTGCCAGCAGCCAAATTCGGGGCCTTAACACCGGGGAGCTGTTTTTT. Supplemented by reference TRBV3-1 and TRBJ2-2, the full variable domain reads DTAVSQTPKYLVTQMGNDKSIKCEQNLGHDTMYWYKQDSKKFLKIMFSYNNKELIINETVPNRFSPKSPDKAHLNLHINSLELGDSAVYFCASSQIRGLNTGELFFGEGSRLTVL.

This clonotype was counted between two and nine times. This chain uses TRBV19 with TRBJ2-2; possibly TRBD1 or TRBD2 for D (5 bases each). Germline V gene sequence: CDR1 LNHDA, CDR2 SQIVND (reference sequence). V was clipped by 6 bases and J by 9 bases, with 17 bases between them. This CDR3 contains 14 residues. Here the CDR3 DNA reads TGTGCCAGTAGGAACAGCCAGGGAGTCTGGGAGCTGTTTTTT. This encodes CASRNSQGVWELFF.

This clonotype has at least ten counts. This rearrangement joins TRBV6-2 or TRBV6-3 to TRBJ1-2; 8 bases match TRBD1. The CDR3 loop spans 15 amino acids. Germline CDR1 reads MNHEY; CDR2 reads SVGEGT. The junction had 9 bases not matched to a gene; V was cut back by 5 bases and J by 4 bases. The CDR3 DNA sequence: TGTGCCAGCAGTAACCGGGACAGGACTTTCTATGGCTACACCTTC. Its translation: CASSNRDRTFYGYTF.

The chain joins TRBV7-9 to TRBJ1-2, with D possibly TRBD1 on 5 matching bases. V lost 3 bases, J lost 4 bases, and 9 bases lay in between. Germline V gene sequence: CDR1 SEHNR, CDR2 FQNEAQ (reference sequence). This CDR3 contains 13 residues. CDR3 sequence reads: CASSLDDSYGYTF. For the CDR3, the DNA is TGTGCCAGCAGCTTGGACGACAGCTATGGCTACACCTTC.

Written as DNA, the CDR3 is TGTGCCAGCAGCCGGAATAGCAATCAGCCCCAGCATTTT. Translation: CASSRNSNQPQHF. This sequence joins TRBV12-3 or TRBV12-4 and TRBJ1-5; D uncertain. Between the trimmed V and J ends, which lost 6 bases and 0 bases, there was a span of 6 bases. This CDR3 is built from 13 residues.

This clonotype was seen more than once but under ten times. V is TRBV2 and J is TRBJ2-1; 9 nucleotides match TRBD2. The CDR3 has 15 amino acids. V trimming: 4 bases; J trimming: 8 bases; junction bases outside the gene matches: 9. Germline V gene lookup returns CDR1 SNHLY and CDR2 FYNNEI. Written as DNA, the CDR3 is TGTGCCAGCAGTGCTCTAGCGGGGTTTCCGGATGAGCAGTTCTTC. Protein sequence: CASSALAGFPDEQFF.